The 32 T cell receptor beta chains below all came from one sample that was sequenced in a study of OX40 agonist ivuxolimab in advanced cancers. Library prep was done by the immunoSEQ multiplex PCR assay. In TCRdb, the immuneACCESS table is reduced to in-frame sequences with V and J assigned. These tables do not hold every clone; where another copy was compared, an unresolved V gene accounts for under half, and the others remain unexplained. Present in this sample are 65,000 to 70,000 clones, 82% of which were seen just once. The top ten constitute about 0.4% of the sample. Here the sequenced sample was CD4+ or CD8+ T cells sorted from blood, taken in a trial of the OX40 agonist ivuxolimab. The receptors were gathered from an adult with an advanced solid tumor such as melanoma, head and neck, liver or kidney cancer.

The rearrangement links TRBV6-1 to TRBJ2-7, with D tentatively TRBD1 or TRBD2 (5 bases each). Looked up from germline, CDR1 is MNHNS and CDR2 is SASEGT. The germline V and J ends were trimmed by 4 bases and 6 bases, with 16 bases remaining between them. The CDR3 has 14 amino acids. CDR3 bases: TGTGCCAGCAGTGTACTCAGGGAGTATTCCGAGCAGTACGTC. Translating it yields CASSVLREYSEQYV.

This clone has more than one count but fewer than ten. This chain uses TRBV18 with TRBJ2-3, with a tentative D call TRBD2 (6 bases). The CDR3 length is 16 residues. The V gene's germline CDR1 is KGHSH and CDR2 LQKENI. The V gene lost 0 bases and the J gene lost 6 bases, with 16 bases spanning the gap. The DNA of the CDR3 is TGTGCCAGCTCACCACCGGTAACGGGAGTAGAGGATACGCAGTATTTT. It yields the protein CASSPPVTGVEDTQYF. Full variable domain (rest looked up from reference TRBV18 and TRBJ2-3): NAGVMQNPRHLVRRRGQEARLRCSPMKGHSHVYWYRQLPEEGLKFMVYLQKENIIDESGMPKERFSAEFPKEGPSILRIQQVVRGDSAAYFCASSPPVTGVEDTQYFGPGTRLTVL.

V gene TRBV6-5 combines with J gene TRBJ1-3; perhaps TRBD1 as D (5 bases). The CDR3 has 13 residues. CDR1 is MNHEY and CDR2 is SVGAGI in the germline V gene. Trimming cost V 7 bases and J 5 bases, with 12 bases left between them. The CDR3 is CASTPRQRNTIYF. The CDR3 region has the DNA TGTGCCAGCACTCCACGACAGCGAAACACCATATATTTT.

Remarks on this clone: Distinct nucleotide sequences in the sample also encode this CDR3. V is TRBV28 and J is TRBJ1-4, with unresolved D. The CDR3 is made up of 14 amino acids. Germline loops: CDR1 MDHEN, CDR2 SYDVKM. The ends were cut back, 4 bases at V and 5 bases at J, with 11 bases in the middle. CDR3 loop: CASSSGRRNEKLFF. CDR3 in DNA: TGTGCCAGCAGTTCAGGAAGACGGAATGAAAAACTGTTTTTT. Based on the CDR3 plus reference TRBV28 and TRBJ1-4, the full variable domain is DVKVTQSSRYLVKRTGEKVFLECVQDMDHENMFWYRQDPGLGLRLIYFSYDVKMKEKGDIPEGYSVSREKKERFSLILESASTNQTSMYLCASSSGRRNEKLFFGSGTQLSVL.

The DNA of the CDR3 is TGTGCCAGCAGCTTAGGGCAGGGTTATAATCAGCCCCAGCATTTT. Its translation is CASSLGQGYNQPQHF. The chain recombines TRBV11-2 with TRBJ1-5; a weak D match, TRBD1 (5 bases). This CDR3 spans 15 amino acids. Deletions cut 1 base from V and 4 bases from J, with 11 bases between. CDR1 SGHAT and CDR2 FQNNGV come from the germline V gene.

This clone was counted a single time. The rearrangement uses TRBV5-1 and TRBJ2-5, with a tentative D call TRBD1 (6 bases). This CDR3 spans 14 amino acids. The V end lost 4 bases, the J end lost 5 bases, and 15 bases lay between the germline ends. CDR1 SGHRS and CDR2 YFSETQ come from the germline V gene. CDR3: CASSDGTKIETQYF. The DNA of the CDR3 is TGCGCCAGCAGCGACGGGACAAAAATTGAGACCCAGTACTTC.

This clone was seen a handful of times. This rearrangement joins TRBV6-5 to TRBJ1-1; the D gene is possibly TRBD1 (6 bases). Per germline, CDR1 MNHEY and CDR2 SVGAGI. V lost 7 bases and J 5 bases, leaving 17 bases between the germline ends. The CDR3 totals 14 residues. The CDR3 DNA reads TGTGCCAGCAAGCAAGCAGGGGCCGGTACTGAAGCTTTCTTT. Translation gives CASKQAGAGTEAFF.

The gene calls are TRBV20-1 and TRBJ2-7; no clear D gene. The germline CDR1 and CDR2 sequences are DFQATT and SNEGSKA (reference sequence). The CDR3 length is 9 residues. The V end was cut by 3 bases, the J end by 7 bases, with 4 bases between. CDR3 nucleotide sequence: TGCAGTGCTAGGGAAGAGCAGTACTTC. Protein sequence: CSAREEQYF.

The gene calls are TRBV28 and TRBJ1-5; D gene ambiguous. In germline, CDR1 is MDHEN, CDR2 SYDVKM. V lost 4 bases and J 4 bases, leaving 8 bases between the germline ends. The CDR3 has 13 amino acids. Written as DNA, the CDR3 is TGTGCCAGCAGTTCTTTCGGAAATCAGCCCCAGCATTTT. Translated, it gives CASSSFGNQPQHF.

Only a few counts were recorded for this clone. This chain joins TRBV5-1 and TRBJ1-5, with D possibly being TRBD1 (5 bases). CDR1 and CDR2 (germline): SGHRS, YFSETQ. This CDR3 region has 13 residues. V gave up 4 bases and J gave up 1 base, with 6 bases separating them. CDR3 protein: CASSRDSNQPQHF. For the CDR3, the DNA is TGCGCCAGCAGCAGGGACAGCAATCAGCCCCAGCATTTT.

The J gene is TRBJ2-7, the V gene TRBV6-5; possibly TRBD1 for D (7 bases). Germline CDR1 reads MNHEY; CDR2 reads SVGAGI. The CDR3 length is 15 residues. Trimming cost V 4 bases and J 0 bases, with 13 bases left between them. The CDR3 nucleotides are TGTGCCAGCAGTTTCAGGAGGGACAGCTCCTACGAGCAGTACTTC. Its translation is CASSFRRDSSYEQYF.

The rearrangement joins TRBV4-3 to TRBJ1-5; a possible D gene is TRBD1 (6 bases). V was trimmed by 2 bases and J by 7 bases, leaving 9 bases between them. The CDR3 contains 13 residues. Germline-derived CDR1 and CDR2 are LGHNA and YSLEER. DNA for the CDR3: TGCGCCAGCAGCCAACACAGGGAGCAGCCCCAGCATTTT. Amino acid sequence: CASSQHREQPQHF.

J is TRBJ2-3 and V is TRBV6-5, with D possibly being TRBD2 (5 bases). The germline V gene has CDR1 MNHEY and CDR2 SVGAGI. Deletions cut 0 bases from V and 6 bases from J, with 13 bases between. There are 15 residues in the CDR3. This chain's CDR3 is CASSYSVARGDTQYF. The CDR3 DNA sequence: TGTGCCAGCAGTTACTCTGTCGCCCGCGGGGATACGCAGTATTTT.

In this sample, this clone turned up a few times. The V call is TRBV19, the J call TRBJ2-1, with no clear D. From germline, CDR1 is LNHDA and CDR2 SQIVND (reference sequence). The CDR3 covers 13 residues. Trimming removed 3 bases from V and 2 bases from J, with 5 bases in between. The CDR3 loop is CASSIRTYNEQFF. For the CDR3, the DNA is TGTGCCAGTAGTATCCGGACCTACAATGAGCAGTTCTTC.

V usage is TRBV6-6 and J usage is TRBJ1-2; D is ambiguous. The CDR3 loop spans 15 amino acids. V lost 6 bases and J 5 bases, leaving 19 bases between the germline ends. In germline, CDR1 is MNHNY, CDR2 SVGAGI (reference sequence). CDR3 DNA: TGTGCCAGCAGCGCACGCCCGGGATCCATTTATGGCTACACCTTC. Translated: CASSARPGSIYGYTF.

The chain employs TRBV14 and TRBJ1-1; no clear D. The CDR3 loop spans 16 amino acids. Trimming removed 0 bases from V and 4 bases from J, with 15 bases in between. Per germline, CDR1 SGHDN and CDR2 FVKESK. CDR3 region: CASSQEGRLRGTEAFF. As DNA, the CDR3 is TGTGCCAGCAGCCAAGAAGGACGTCTGCGGGGCACTGAAGCTTTCTTT.

The chain has TRBV19 and TRBJ1-2, with 9 bases lining up with TRBD1. Germline V gene sequence: CDR1 LNHDA, CDR2 SQIVND (reference sequence). The V and J ends lost 6 bases and 4 bases, in that order; junction bases with no gene match: 6. The CDR3 is made up of 14 amino acids. The CDR3 sequence is CASRPGQGIYGYTF. DNA for the CDR3: TGTGCCAGTAGACCGGGACAGGGAATCTATGGCTACACCTTC. Filled out from reference TRBV19 and TRBJ1-2, the complete variable domain reads DGGITQSPKYLFRKEGQNVTLSCEQNLNHDAMYWYRQDPGQGLRLIYYSQIVNDFQKGDIAEGYSVSREKKESFPLTVTSAQKNPTAFYLCASRPGQGIYGYTFGSGTRLTVV.

The V call is TRBV27, the J call TRBJ2-7; D is unresolved. V shed 5 bases and J shed 12 bases, with 23 bases lying between them. CDR1 and CDR2 from the germline V gene are MNHEY and SMNVEV (reference sequence). This CDR3 is 14 amino acids long. The CDR3, as DNA: TGTGCCAGCAGTCCCGCCCAATCGGGCCGCCTTGTGTACTTC. Protein: CASSPAQSGRLVYF.

V usage is TRBV11-2 and J usage is TRBJ1-6; D is possibly TRBD1 (5 bases). The germline V gene has CDR1 SGHAT and CDR2 FQNNGV. The V and J ends lost 6 bases and 8 bases respectively, with 8 bases between them. This CDR3 has 12 amino acids. CDR3 DNA sequence: TGTGCCAGCAGAACAGGATATTCACCCCTCCACTTT. Translating gives CASRTGYSPLHF.

This rearrangement joins TRBV7-8 to TRBJ2-5; D call uncertain. Germline-derived CDR1 and CDR2 are SGHVS and FQNEAQ. V lost 3 bases and J lost 5, with 13 bases in between. This CDR3 has 14 residues. This CDR3 is CASSFHGELETQYF. CDR3 DNA: TGTGCCAGCAGCTTTCACGGTGAACTGGAGACCCAGTACTTC. Filled out from reference TRBV7-8 and TRBJ2-5, the complete variable domain reads GAGVSQSPRYKVAKRGQDVALRCDPISGHVSLFWYQQALGQGPEFLTYFQNEAQLDKSGLPSDRFFAERPEGSVSTLKIQRTQQEDSAVYLCASSFHGELETQYFGPGTRLLVL.

The chain uses TRBV7-2 and TRBJ2-2; a weak D match, TRBD2 (5 bases). V was shortened by 1 base and J by 7 bases, with 13 bases between the two germline ends. Germline CDR1 and CDR2: SGHTA and FQGNSA. There are 15 residues in the CDR3. CDR3 loop: CASSLVRLSHGELFF. CDR3 DNA sequence: TGTGCCAGCAGCTTAGTAAGACTATCCCACGGGGAGCTGTTTTTT. The variable domain in full, with the rest retrieved from reference TRBV7-2 and TRBJ2-2, is GAGVSQSPSNKVTEKGKDVELRCDPISGHTALYWYRQSLGQGLEFLIYFQGNSAPDKSGLPSDRFSAERTGGSVSTLTIQRTQQEDSAVYLCASSLVRLSHGELFFGEGSRLTVL.

The chain couples TRBV5-1 to TRBJ1-6; no clear D. The CDR3 is 14 amino acids. V dropped 4 bases and J dropped 10 bases, with 15 bases sitting between them. From germline, CDR1 is SGHRS and CDR2 YFSETQ. As DNA, the CDR3 is TGCGCCAGCAGCCCCGGACGAGTTCGCTCACCCCTCCACTTT. It yields the protein CASSPGRVRSPLHF.

V and J are TRBV7-8 and TRBJ1-2, with no clear D. The CDR3 covers 14 residues. Per germline, CDR1 SGHVS and CDR2 FQNEAQ. With 5 bases removed from V and 4 bases from J, the gap between germline ends came to 14 bases. CDR3 in DNA: TGTGCCAGCAGCCCCGTAATCCTGCCCTATGGCTACACCTTC. Its protein is CASSPVILPYGYTF.

V and J are TRBV11-3 and TRBJ1-5, with 8 bases identical to TRBD1. V was pared by 2 bases and J by 2 bases, with 14 bases of the junction left unmatched. The CDR3 length is 19 residues. Germline CDR1 reads SGHNT; CDR2 reads YENEEA. This chain's CDR3 is CASSLTLVHRGFCNQPQHF. CDR3 coding DNA: TGTGCCAGCAGCTTAACGTTGGTTCACAGGGGGTTTTGCAATCAGCCCCAGCATTTT.

This clone was seen only a few times. CDR3 coding DNA: TGTGCCAGCAGCTTCCGGACTAGCGGGAGCGGAGATACGCAGTATTTT. This gives the protein CASSFRTSGSGDTQYF. The chain links TRBV9 to TRBJ2-3; 13 bases agree with TRBD2. This CDR3 is 16 amino acids long. V shed 4 bases and J 5 bases; nucleotides not matched to a gene: 7. Germline CDR1 reads SGDLS; CDR2 reads YYNGEE.

As regards this clone: The same CDR3 also results from other DNA sequences found in this sample. V gene TRBV5-5 combines with J gene TRBJ1-1, with a weak D call TRBD1 (5 bases). V was clipped by 2 bases and J by 0 bases, with 11 bases between them. Germline V gives CDR1 SGHKS, CDR2 YYEKEE (reference sequence). CDR3 length: 15 amino acids. CDR3 nucleotides: TGTGCCAGCAGCTTAGGGACCAATATGAACACTGAAGCTTTCTTT. This gives the protein CASSLGTNMNTEAFF.

The gene calls are TRBV14 and TRBJ1-1, with unresolved D. Germline CDR1 is SGHDN and CDR2 is FVKESK. The V and J ends lost 5 bases and 4 bases respectively, with 17 bases between them. The CDR3 has 15 residues. The DNA for the CDR3 is TGTGCCAGCAGCGAGCAAGGGAGGGAAACCACTGAAGCTTTCTTT. Translation gives CASSEQGRETTEAFF.

The chain links TRBV28 to TRBJ1-1; D not resolved. The CDR3 is made up of 12 amino acids. The V gene's germline CDR1 is MDHEN and CDR2 SYDVKM. The V gene lost 5 bases and the J gene lost 9 bases, with 13 bases spanning the gap. The CDR3 region has the DNA TGTGCCAGCAGTCCGGAGGTGGGTAAAGCTTTCTTT. Translating it yields CASSPEVGKAFF.

V usage is TRBV18 and J usage is TRBJ2-1; D call uncertain. CDR3 size: 14 residues. Trimming took off 3 bases at V and 12 bases at J, with 18 bases between the two ends. CDR1 is KGHSH and CDR2 is LQKENI in the germline V gene. In DNA form, the CDR3 reads TGTGCCAGCTCACCCCCCGGGCCTAGTATCGGGCAGTTCTTC. It encodes CASSPPGPSIGQFF.

The chain carries TRBV18 and TRBJ2-7; D possibly corresponds to TRBD1 (5 bases). This CDR3 contains 14 residues. V was clipped by 2 bases and J by 4 bases, with 12 bases between them. Germline V gives CDR1 KGHSH, CDR2 LQKENI. Here the CDR3 DNA reads TGTGCCAGCTCACCATCCAGGGCTTCATACGAGCAGTACTTC. The encoded protein is CASSPSRASYEQYF.

V gene TRBV5-1 combines with J gene TRBJ2-1, with 7 bases lining up with TRBD1. The trim removed 0 bases at V and 14 bases at J, leaving 8 bases unmatched. The germline CDR1 and CDR2 sequences are SGHRS and YFSETQ. CDR3 length equals 13 residues. Here the CDR3 reads CASSLDPMTGKFF. For the CDR3, the DNA is TGCGCCAGCAGCTTGGATCCTATGACAGGGAAGTTCTTC.

The V gene is TRBV6-1, the J gene TRBJ1-5; 7 bases align to TRBD1. The ends lost 5 bases at V and 2 bases at J; junction bases unmatched: 3. The CDR3 loop spans 14 amino acids. The germline V gene has CDR1 MNHNS and CDR2 SASEGT. The DNA for the CDR3 is TGTGCCAGCAGTCACAGGGGCGGCAATCAGCCCCAGCATTTT. It yields the protein CASSHRGGNQPQHF.